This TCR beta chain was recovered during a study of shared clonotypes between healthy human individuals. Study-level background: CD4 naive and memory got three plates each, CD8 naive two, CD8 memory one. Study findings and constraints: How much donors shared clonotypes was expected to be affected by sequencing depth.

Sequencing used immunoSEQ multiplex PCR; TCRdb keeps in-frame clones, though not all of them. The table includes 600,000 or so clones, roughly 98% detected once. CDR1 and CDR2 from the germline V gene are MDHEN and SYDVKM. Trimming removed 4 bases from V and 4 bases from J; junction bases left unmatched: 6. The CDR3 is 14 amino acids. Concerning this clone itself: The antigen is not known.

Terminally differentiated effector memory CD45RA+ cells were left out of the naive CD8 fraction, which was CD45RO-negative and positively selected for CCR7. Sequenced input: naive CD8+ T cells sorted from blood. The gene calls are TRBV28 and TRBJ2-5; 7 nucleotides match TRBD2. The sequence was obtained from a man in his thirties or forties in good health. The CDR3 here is CASSSRRGRETQYF. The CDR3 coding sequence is TGTGCCAGCAGTTCCCGGCGGGGGAGAGAGACCCAGTACTTC.